Each of the 23 T cell receptor beta chains below was sequenced from the same sample in a study of CD8 T cells in ankylosing spondylitis. TCRdb re-called the 5' RACE reads through MiXCR, storing one row per CDR3 protein. This repertoire shows roughly 14,000 distinct CDR3 sequences, roughly 3% found once; its top ten account for 8.7%. Sequencing used blood, either unsorted or a sorted T cell fraction (not recorded which). The receptor set was obtained from a male donor with ankylosing spondylitis or in good health (not recorded which).

This clonotype showed up many times. The chain couples TRBV9 to TRBJ2-1; 7 bases line up with TRBD2. This CDR3 region has 18 residues. The V gene's germline CDR1 is SGDLS and CDR2 YYNGEE. The V gene end was trimmed by 6 bases and the J gene end by 6 bases; junction bases not matched to a gene: 21. In nucleotides, the CDR3 is TGTGCCAGCACCCCCGACCCTGCGGGAGCGGGCTACAGCAATGAGCAGTTCTTC. Its translation is CASTPDPAGAGYSNEQFF.

The table lists this clonotype with many counts. This chain links TRBV9 with TRBJ2-3; TRBD1 matches 7 bases. Germline-derived CDR1 and CDR2 are SGDLS and YYNGEE. V was clipped by 0 bases and J by 3 bases; unmatched bases: 4. The CDR3 runs to 15 residues. DNA for the CDR3: TGTGCCAGCAGCGTAGTAACAGGGGCGACAGATACGCAGTATTTT. Amino acids: CASSVVTGATDTQYF.

Ten or more counts support this clonotype. The chain employs TRBV9 and TRBJ2-3; possibly TRBD2 for D (6 bases). V gave up 3 bases and J gave up 0 bases, with 14 bases separating them. The CDR3 sequence is 16 residues long. Germline CDR1 SGDLS, CDR2 YYNGEE. CDR3 sequence reads: CASSAYSGASTDTQYF. The CDR3 DNA sequence: TGTGCCAGCAGCGCTTATAGCGGAGCTAGCACAGATACGCAGTATTTT. The full variable domain, completed using reference TRBV9 and TRBJ2-3, is DSGVTQTPKHLITATGQRVTLRCSPRSGDLSVYWYQQSLDQGLQFLIQYYNGEERAKGNILERFSAQQFPDLHSELNLSSLELGDSALYFCASSAYSGASTDTQYFGPGTRLTVL.

This clonotype showed up many times. The chain has TRBV9 and TRBJ1-3; 8 bases fit TRBD1. V was pared by 0 bases and J by 0 bases, with 2 bases of the junction left unmatched. The CDR3 runs to 16 residues. Germline V gene data show CDR1 as SGDLS and CDR2 as YYNGEE. The CDR3 here is CASSVDRGISGNTIYF. CDR3 nucleotides: TGTGCCAGCAGCGTAGACAGGGGGATCTCTGGAAACACCATATATTTT. Filled out from reference TRBV9 and TRBJ1-3, the complete variable domain reads DSGVTQTPKHLITATGQRVTLRCSPRSGDLSVYWYQQSLDQGLQFLIQYYNGEERAKGNILERFSAQQFPDLHSELNLSSLELGDSALYFCASSVDRGISGNTIYFGEGSWLTVV.

This clonotype was counted ten times or more. V gene TRBV9 combines with J gene TRBJ2-7; D is possibly TRBD2 (6 bases). The CDR3 has 15 residues. Germline values: CDR1 SGDLS, CDR2 YYNGEE. Between the trimmed V and J ends, which lost 0 bases and 7 bases, there was a span of 17 bases. CDR3 in DNA: TGTGCCAGCAGCGTAGCCCTAGCGTCTAGGCATGAGCAGTACTTC. This gives the protein CASSVALASRHEQYF.

This clonotype was seen ten or more times. The chain uses TRBV9 and TRBJ2-5; TRBD2 aligns across 13 bases. Germline values: CDR1 SGDLS, CDR2 YYNGEE. V lost 4 bases, J lost 3 bases, and 6 bases stayed unmatched. This CDR3 has 16 amino acids. The CDR3 sequence is CASSPRLAGGEETQYF. CDR3 DNA sequence: TGTGCCAGCAGCCCACGACTAGCGGGGGGTGAAGAGACCCAGTACTTC.

This clonotype was counted a few times. The CDR3 protein is CASSAGGSGLEELFF. In DNA form, the CDR3 reads TGTGCCAGCAGCGCTGGGGGCAGTGGGCTAGAGGAACTGTTTTTT. The chain has TRBV9 and TRBJ1-4, with D possibly matching TRBD1 (6 bases). This CDR3 comprises 15 residues. The V end was cut by 3 bases, the J end by 12 bases, with 21 bases between. Germline V gives CDR1 SGDLS, CDR2 YYNGEE.

This clonotype was observed at least ten times. The CDR3 loop is CASSTRDRYSYEQYF. CDR3 in DNA: TGTGCCAGCAGCACCCGGGACCGATACTCCTACGAGCAGTACTTC. This sequence joins TRBV9 and TRBJ2-7, with D perhaps TRBD1 or TRBD2 (5 bases each). The CDR3 totals 15 residues. Between the trimmed V and J ends, which lost 4 bases and 0 bases, there was a span of 14 bases. Germline V gene sequence: CDR1 SGDLS, CDR2 YYNGEE.

The sample holds many counts of this clonotype. The chain combines TRBV9 with TRBJ2-7; the D is unclear. V was pared by 0 bases and J by 0 bases, with 10 bases between. Germline V lookup: CDR1 SGDLS, CDR2 YYNGEE. The CDR3 covers 15 residues. CDR3 residues: CASSVAAVSSYEQYF. CDR3 sequence (DNA): TGTGCCAGCAGCGTAGCTGCCGTGAGCTCCTACGAGCAGTACTTC. Filled out from reference TRBV9 and TRBJ2-7, the complete variable domain reads DSGVTQTPKHLITATGQRVTLRCSPRSGDLSVYWYQQSLDQGLQFLIQYYNGEERAKGNILERFSAQQFPDLHSELNLSSLELGDSALYFCASSVAAVSSYEQYFGPGTRLTVT.

This clonotype was seen repeatedly, ten times or more. The J gene is TRBJ2-1, the V gene TRBV9; possible D gene TRBD2, 7 bases. The ends were cut back, 5 bases at V and 6 bases at J, with 15 bases in the middle. This CDR3 region has 14 residues. Germline lookup yields CDR1 SGDLS and CDR2 YYNGEE. The CDR3 loop is CASRRGGGGNEQFF. The CDR3 DNA follows: TGTGCCAGCAGGAGGGGGGGAGGCGGCAATGAGCAGTTCTTC.

This clonotype was observed at least ten times. J is TRBJ1-3 and V is TRBV9; 9 positions agree with TRBD1. From germline, CDR1 is SGDLS and CDR2 YYNGEE. Germline trimming cut 3 bases from V and 4 bases from J; bases unmatched to any gene: 5. The CDR3 runs to 15 residues. CDR3 amino acids: CASSDTGTGGNTIYF. DNA of the CDR3: TGTGCCAGCAGCGATACCGGGACAGGGGGAAACACCATATATTTT.

This clonotype is termed medium-sized. The chain couples TRBV9 to TRBJ2-2, with 8 bases matching TRBD2. Germline CDR1 and CDR2: SGDLS and YYNGEE. CDR3 length: 15 residues. After removal of 0 bases from V and 4 bases from J, the junction contained 2 bases not matched to a gene. The CDR3 nucleotides are TGTGCCAGCAGCGTAGACCTAGCGGGCACCGGGGAGCTGTTTTTT. It codes for CASSVDLAGTGELFF.

This clonotype came up many times. The chain couples TRBV9 to TRBJ1-1, with a weak D call TRBD1 (6 bases). Germline CDR1 and CDR2: SGDLS and YYNGEE. This CDR3 is built from 15 residues. Trimming removed 4 bases at V and 4 bases at J, with 17 bases between. The CDR3 loop is CASSPQGGQGTEAFF. In nucleotides, the CDR3 is TGTGCCAGCAGCCCCCAAGGGGGGCAGGGCACTGAAGCTTTCTTT.

The rearrangement uses TRBV9 and TRBJ1-1; D is unresolved. Germline values: CDR1 SGDLS, CDR2 YYNGEE. V was trimmed by 4 bases and J by 1 base, leaving 8 bases between them. The CDR3 contains 13 residues. For the CDR3, the DNA is TGTGCCAGCAGCCCCCGTTCGAACACTGAAGCTTTCTTT. It codes for CASSPRSNTEAFF. The complete variable domain, with remaining parts taken from reference TRBV9 and TRBJ1-1, reads DSGVTQTPKHLITATGQRVTLRCSPRSGDLSVYWYQQSLDQGLQFLIQYYNGEERAKGNILERFSAQQFPDLHSELNLSSLELGDSALYFCASSPRSNTEAFFGQGTRLTVV.

This clonotype was found many times. The chain recombines TRBV9 with TRBJ2-7; D is possibly TRBD1 (7 bases). The CDR3 is 14 amino acids. Per the germline V gene, CDR1 is SGDLS and CDR2 is YYNGEE. V was shortened by 7 bases and J by 2 bases, with 16 bases between the two germline ends. The CDR3 nucleotides are TGTGCCAGCGCCTCAGGGGGGCCTCCCTACGAGCAGTACTTC. Amino acids: CASASGGPPYEQYF.

This clonotype was recorded at least ten times. V usage is TRBV9 and J usage is TRBJ2-2; 9 positions match TRBD2. With V trimmed by 4 bases and J by 5 bases, 12 bases remained unmatched. The CDR3 is 17 residues long. Germline CDR1 SGDLS, CDR2 YYNGEE. The CDR3 spells CASSPLTGLAGTGELFF. In nucleotides, the CDR3 is TGTGCCAGCAGCCCACTTACAGGGCTAGCGGGAACCGGGGAGCTGTTTTTT. The entire variable domain, with the rest obtained from reference TRBV9 and TRBJ2-2, is as follows: DSGVTQTPKHLITATGQRVTLRCSPRSGDLSVYWYQQSLDQGLQFLIQYYNGEERAKGNILERFSAQQFPDLHSELNLSSLELGDSALYFCASSPLTGLAGTGELFFGEGSRLTVL.

This clonotype was recorded many times. The rearrangement joins TRBV9 to TRBJ2-3, with unresolved D. Trimming removed 0 bases from V and 1 base from J, with 9 bases in between. Per the germline V gene, CDR1 is SGDLS and CDR2 is YYNGEE. This CDR3 contains 15 residues. Here the CDR3 reads CASSVGSGRTDTQYF. In DNA form, the CDR3 reads TGTGCCAGCAGCGTAGGGTCAGGTCGCACAGATACGCAGTATTTT.

This clonotype occurred many times. The V gene is TRBV9, the J gene TRBJ2-7; 7 nucleotides agree with TRBD1. Trimming at V came to 4 bases and at J to 2 bases, leaving 9 bases not matched to a gene. Germline V gene lookup returns CDR1 SGDLS and CDR2 YYNGEE. This CDR3 region has 15 residues. The CDR3 nucleotides are TGTGCCAGCAGCCCACGACAGGGTATACCCTACGAGCAGTACTTC. Protein sequence: CASSPRQGIPYEQYF.

This clonotype was seen at least ten times. The chain carries TRBV9 and TRBJ1-4; TRBD1 agrees at 10 bases. Germline assignment: CDR1 SGDLS and CDR2 YYNGEE. V shed 3 bases and J 8 bases; nucleotides not matched to a gene: 7. The CDR3 totals 15 residues. The CDR3 coding sequence is TGTGCCAGCAGCGCCGGGACAGGGGACAGCGAAAAACTGTTTTTT. Encoded protein: CASSAGTGDSEKLFF.

In this sample, this clonotype turned up many times. V and J are TRBV9 and TRBJ1-4; TRBD1 is a possible D gene (6 bases). Germline V gene sequence: CDR1 SGDLS, CDR2 YYNGEE. V gave up 0 bases and J gave up 3 bases, with 12 bases separating them. CDR3 size: 16 residues. CDR3: CASSVAQGSANEKLFF. The CDR3 DNA reads as TGTGCCAGCAGCGTAGCCCAGGGGTCGGCTAATGAAAAACTGTTTTTT.

This clonotype is categorized as medium-sized. The J gene is TRBJ2-3, the V gene TRBV9; D could derive from TRBD1 or TRBD2 (9 bases each). Germline V gives CDR1 SGDLS, CDR2 YYNGEE. CDR3 size: 16 residues. V dropped 4 bases and J dropped 5 bases, with 20 bases sitting between them. The CDR3 sequence: CASSPSGTGSGDTQYF. The CDR3 coding sequence is TGTGCCAGCAGCCCTAGCGGGACAGGGTCAGGAGATACGCAGTATTTT.

Many counts were recorded for this clonotype. The chain employs TRBV9 and TRBJ1-2; 7 positions agree with TRBD1. V gave up 5 bases and J gave up 3 bases; unmatched junction bases: 7. Germline loops: CDR1 SGDLS, CDR2 YYNGEE. CDR3 length: 14 amino acids. The CDR3 region has the DNA TGTGCCAGCAGGTCTGACAGGGCCGACTATGGCTACACCTTC. It codes for CASRSDRADYGYTF.

In its sample, this clonotype was seen many times. This sequence joins TRBV9 and TRBJ2-7; 13 nucleotides align to TRBD2. This CDR3 region has 16 residues. Germline CDR1 and CDR2: SGDLS and YYNGEE. V shed 4 bases, J shed 1 base, and the junction held 5 bases outside the gene matches. The CDR3 bases are TGTGCCAGCAGCCCGGGACTAGCGGGGCGTTCCTACGAGCAGTACTTC. Amino acids: CASSPGLAGRSYEQYF. Full variable domain (missing parts from reference TRBV9 and TRBJ2-7): DSGVTQTPKHLITATGQRVTLRCSPRSGDLSVYWYQQSLDQGLQFLIQYYNGEERAKGNILERFSAQQFPDLHSELNLSSLELGDSALYFCASSPGLAGRSYEQYFGPGTRLTVT.